This T cell receptor beta chain emerged from a study of shared clonotypes between healthy human individuals. V dropped 3 bases and J dropped 2; count of bases not matched to a gene: 7. CDR3 length: 16 amino acids. Germline V lookup: CDR1 MGHRA, CDR2 YSYEKL. Sequencing used immunoSEQ multiplex PCR; TCRdb keeps in-frame clones, though not all of them. The sample contains about 690,000 clones, 90% of which appear only once. This chain joins TRBV4-1 and TRBJ2-7; the match to TRBD1 covers 10 bases. Input material: memory CD8+ T cells from PBMCs. Subset given: CD45RO+ cells pooled with CCR7-negative TemRA cells. The TCR comes from a man younger than 35 in good health. Some clones in this sample may be carry-over from other donors' samples. CDR3 DNA: TGCGCCAGCAGCCATTCTCCCGGGACAGGGGCCTACGAGCAGTACTTC. Its translation is CASSHSPGTGAYEQYF.